The 14 T cell receptor beta chains given below trace back to one sample, sequenced in a study of cytomegalovirus exposure and HLA in healthy donors. Vbeta (60) and Jbeta (13) primers were used in the PCR. Sequenced by immunoSEQ multiplex PCR; TCRdb stores in-frame clones only, minus some. The data show roughly 120,000 clones, under 85% seen once. The sample taken for sequencing was PBMCs. These receptors were collected from a man younger than 45 in good health and CMV-seropositive.

V and J are TRBV5-1 and TRBJ2-7; tentative D call: TRBD2 (6 bases). Germline V gene lookup returns CDR1 SGHRS and CDR2 YFSETQ. The CDR3 has 11 amino acids. V was trimmed by 6 bases and J by 8 bases, leaving 12 bases between them. In DNA, the CDR3 is TGCGCCAGCACCGCTGGGGGGAAGCAGTACTTC. This codes for CASTAGGKQYF.

J is TRBJ2-7 and V is TRBV10-3; 10 bases are shared with TRBD2. CDR1 is ENHRY and CDR2 is SYGVKD in the germline V gene. J lost 3 bases, V lost 5 bases, and 1 base had no gene match. This CDR3 is 13 amino acids long. CDR3 nucleotides: TGTGCCATCAGTCCTAGCGGGGGCTACGAGCAGTACTTC. Protein: CAISPSGGYEQYF.

The chain uses TRBV7-6 and TRBJ2-7; the D is unclear. The V end lost 5 bases, the J end lost 0 bases, and 11 bases lay between the germline ends. Germline-derived CDR1 and CDR2 are SGHVS and FNYEAQ. This CDR3 region has 14 residues. For the CDR3, the DNA is TGTGCCAGCAGCCCGCACAGCAGCTCCTACGAGCAGTACTTC. Residues: CASSPHSSSYEQYF.

This chain links TRBV28 with TRBJ2-4; 7 bases match TRBD2. This CDR3 is built from 13 residues. The germline V gene has CDR1 MDHEN and CDR2 SYDVKM. The junction had 1 base not matched to a gene; V was cut back by 2 bases and J by 6 bases. The CDR3: CASSLGGGNIQYF. The CDR3, as DNA: TGTGCCAGCAGTTTAGGGGGGGGAAACATTCAGTACTTC. Combining the CDR3 with reference TRBV28 and TRBJ2-4 gives the whole variable domain DVKVTQSSRYLVKRTGEKVFLECVQDMDHENMFWYRQDPGLGLRLIYFSYDVKMKEKGDIPEGYSVSREKKERFSLILESASTNQTSMYLCASSLGGGNIQYFGAGTRLSVL.

V and J are TRBV7-8 and TRBJ2-2; 8 bases are a match to TRBD1. J gave up 3 bases and V 9 bases, and 6 bases lay outside the gene matches. Looked up from germline, CDR1 is SGHVS and CDR2 is FQNEAQ. The CDR3 contains 14 residues. The CDR3 nucleotides read TGTGCCAGTAGGGGACAGGCTGACACCGGGGAGCTGTTTTTT. Residues: CASRGQADTGELFF.

The chain couples TRBV6-1 to TRBJ1-6; 7 nucleotides agree with TRBD1. V dropped 5 bases and J dropped 5; count of bases not matched to a gene: 3. CDR3 size: 14 residues. Germline V gene sequence: CDR1 MNHNS, CDR2 SASEGT. The CDR3 protein is CASSRDRDNSPLHF. The CDR3 DNA follows: TGTGCCAGCAGTAGGGACAGAGATAATTCACCCCTCCACTTT.

This sequence joins TRBV7-2 and TRBJ1-5; TRBD1 is a possible D gene (5 bases). Looked up from germline, CDR1 is SGHTA and CDR2 is FQGNSA. V lost 4 bases to trimming and J lost 5 bases, with 9 bases between them. The CDR3 sequence is 13 residues long. The CDR3, as DNA: TGTGCCAGCAGCTGGGCAGGGTATCAGCCCCAGCATTTT. Translation: CASSWAGYQPQHF.

This rearrangement joins TRBV9 to TRBJ2-1, with no clear D. The CDR3 is 15 amino acids. Germline values: CDR1 SGDLS, CDR2 YYNGEE. V was pared by 0 bases and J by 7 bases, with 14 bases between. CDR3 bases: TGTGCCAGCAGCGTAGCTCCCGCGGCGAGGAATGAGCAGTTCTTC. This translates into CASSVAPAARNEQFF.

V is TRBV9 and J is TRBJ1-2, with 12 bases identical to TRBD1. CDR3 length: 16 residues. CDR1 and CDR2 from the germline V gene are SGDLS and YYNGEE. V was pared by 0 bases and J by 8 bases, with 8 bases of the junction left unmatched. CDR3 residues: CASSVDGTGGRRGYTF. In DNA form, the CDR3 reads TGTGCCAGCAGCGTAGACGGGACAGGGGGCCGACGGGGCTACACCTTC.

The rearrangement links TRBV6-1 to TRBJ2-1; 9 bases fit TRBD1. J lost 4 bases, V lost 7 bases, and 5 bases had no gene match. Germline V lookup: CDR1 MNHNS, CDR2 SASEGT. CDR3 size: 14 residues. This CDR3 is CASTVQGAYNEQFF. The CDR3 bases are TGTGCCAGCACGGTACAGGGGGCGTACAATGAGCAGTTCTTC.

This clone was observed a handful of times. The chain uses TRBV4-1 and TRBJ2-7; 7 bases fit TRBD1. CDR1 and CDR2 from the germline V gene are MGHRA and YSYEKL. The CDR3 sequence is 13 residues long. After removal of 1 base from V and 3 bases from J, the junction contained 0 bases not matched to a gene. This CDR3 reads CASSQGDSYEQYF. The DNA of the CDR3 is TGCGCCAGCAGCCAAGGGGACAGCTACGAGCAGTACTTC.

CDR3 bases: TGTGCCAGCAGTCACCGGGACTCCGTGGGATACGAGCAGTACTTC. Its translation: CASSHRDSVGYEQYF. The V call is TRBV7-9, the J call TRBJ2-7, with D possibly TRBD2 on 6 matching bases. The germline CDR1 and CDR2 sequences are SEHNR and FQNEAQ (reference sequence). Trimming left V 6 bases short and J 4 bases short, with 19 bases between. The CDR3 contains 15 residues.

The CDR3 DNA reads as TGTGCCTGGATGCCCCTTCGGACAGGGAACACTGAAGCTTTCTTT. As protein: CAWMPLRTGNTEAFF. The rearrangement links TRBV30 to TRBJ1-1; TRBD1 matches 7 bases. V shed 4 bases, J shed 1 base, and the junction held 9 bases outside the gene matches. Germline V gene sequence: CDR1 GTSNPN, CDR2 SVGIG (reference sequence). The CDR3 extends over 15 amino acids.

The genes are TRBV19 and TRBJ1-5; 7 bases agree with TRBD1. The CDR3 loop spans 20 amino acids. Germline CDR1 LNHDA, CDR2 SQIVND (reference sequence). V lost 3 bases to trimming and J lost 0 bases; unmatched junction nucleotides: 17. For the CDR3, the DNA is TGTGCCAGTAGTATGCTCGTGGGGACAGCCAGAACTTATAGCAATCAGCCCCAGCATTTT. Translated: CASSMLVGTARTYSNQPQHF. Looking up the rest from reference TRBV19 and TRBJ1-5 gives the full variable domain: DGGITQSPKYLFRKEGQNVTLSCEQNLNHDAMYWYRQDPGQGLRLIYYSQIVNDFQKGDIAEGYSVSREKKESFPLTVTSAQKNPTAFYLCASSMLVGTARTYSNQPQHFGDGTRLSIL.